This T cell receptor (beta chain) comes out of a study of T cells after yellow fever vaccination. Findings and limits, study-wide: The booster saw the reappearance of most primary-vaccination clones (roughly 96% CD4, 80% to 90% CD8).

The CDR3 contains 13 residues. The germline CDR1 and CDR2 sequences are SGHRS and YFSETQ. V was cut by 1 base and J by 5 bases, with 7 bases left in between. TCRdb fed the 5' RACE reads into MiXCR, producing one record per CDR3 protein. In the table there are about 340,000 distinct CDR3 sequences, about 12% of which are singletons. There are many counts of this clonotype. The antigen remains unidentified. V gene TRBV5-1 combines with J gene TRBJ2-4; D not resolved. The TCR sequence derives from a man between 18 and 29 years old who received the YFV17D yellow fever vaccine. The source material was CD4+ T cells sorted from PBMCs, sampled 15 days after the yellow fever booster vaccination. DNA of the CDR3: TGCGCCAGCAGCTTGAACGGAGAAAACATTCAGTACTTC. Protein product: CASSLNGENIQYF.